This is a list of T cell receptor beta chains from one sample in a study of vaccination and CD4 T cells after COVID-19. Each CDR3 protein is one row after TCRdb ran MiXCR on the PCR reads. This sample has just over 15,000 distinct CDR3 sequences, with approximately 40% found just once. These receptors' targets are unknown. The sample consisted of cultured CD4+ T cells from blood. The receptors were sampled from a human donor with COVID-19. CDR3s leave out the opening cysteine and the closing phenylalanine or tryptophan.

V: TRBV6-5; J: TRBJ1-1; CDR3: ASSFARNTLVGAF
V: TRBV3-1; J: TRBJ1-2; CDR3: ASSQESGGRGYT
V: TRBV27; J: TRBJ2-3; CDR3: ASSLSQGRMTQY
V: TRBV6-1; J: TRBJ2-2; CDR3: ASSLRDRGTGELF
V: TRBV6-5; J: TRBJ2-3; CDR3: ASSSPSGLATDTQY
V: TRBV6-5; J: TRBJ2-1; CDR3: ASSYSFSGGLSYNEQF
V: TRBV20-1; J: TRBJ1-3; CDR3: SARDKGRVSGNTIY
V: TRBV7-2; J: TRBJ1-1; CDR3: ASSLAGATEAF
V: TRBV6-1; J: TRBJ1-5; CDR3: ASNTAGNQPQH
V: TRBV12-5; J: TRBJ1-2; CDR3: ASGGVNYGYT
V: TRBV20-1; J: TRBJ2-2; CDR3: SAGLAGVFGELF
V: TRBV11-2; J: TRBJ1-2; CDR3: ASSAGQPGSLYGYT
V: TRBV4-2; J: TRBJ1-2; CDR3: ASSQEGTGNILHYGYT
V: TRBV10-3; J: TRBJ2-1; CDR3: ATGTSGGHYNEQF
V: TRBV20-1; J: TRBJ1-2; CDR3: SADNRTVRGYT
V: TRBV28; J: TRBJ1-2; CDR3: ASSSAGKVYGYT
V: TRBV7-9; J: TRBJ1-4; CDR3: ASSFQGSNEKLF
V: TRBV6-5; J: TRBJ2-1; CDR3: ASSLLLAGGSEQF
V: TRBV7-2; J: TRBJ1-2; CDR3: ASSEWDSPLANYGYT
V: TRBV28; J: TRBJ1-1; CDR3: ASSPPRGVNTEAF
V: TRBV7-8; J: TRBJ1-1; CDR3: ASSPTGAEAF
V: TRBV7-6; J: TRBJ2-2; CDR3: ASSTSATGELF
V: TRBV6-1; J: TRBJ1-2; CDR3: ASSQGANYGYT
V: TRBV10-3; J: TRBJ2-5; CDR3: AISNRDREETQY
V: TRBV28; J: TRBJ2-5; CDR3: ASSSPLGRPKGETQY
V: TRBV7-2; J: TRBJ2-3; CDR3: ASSSRDTQY
V: TRBV19; J: TRBJ1-5; CDR3: ASSRTGQGRGQPQH
V: TRBV7-9; J: TRBJ1-1; CDR3: ASSLAWTGPNTEAF
V: TRBV30; J: TRBJ1-5; CDR3: AWICQGGKPQH
V: TRBV5-1; J: TRBJ1-2; CDR3: ASSLDPAGYGYT
V: TRBV20-1; J: TRBJ2-7; CDR3: SASIRGPYEQY
V: TRBV25-1; J: TRBJ1-2; CDR3: ASSELEQGRGYT
V: TRBV19; J: TRBJ2-6; CDR3: ASSPGARANVLT
V: TRBV20-1; J: TRBJ2-3; CDR3: SARGGFYTTVDTQY
V: TRBV6-5; J: TRBJ2-7; CDR3: ASSYSPGDEQY
V: TRBV6-1; J: TRBJ2-1; CDR3: ASTKGQGTGNEQF
V: TRBV19; J: TRBJ2-3; CDR3: ATLPRGGVTDTQY